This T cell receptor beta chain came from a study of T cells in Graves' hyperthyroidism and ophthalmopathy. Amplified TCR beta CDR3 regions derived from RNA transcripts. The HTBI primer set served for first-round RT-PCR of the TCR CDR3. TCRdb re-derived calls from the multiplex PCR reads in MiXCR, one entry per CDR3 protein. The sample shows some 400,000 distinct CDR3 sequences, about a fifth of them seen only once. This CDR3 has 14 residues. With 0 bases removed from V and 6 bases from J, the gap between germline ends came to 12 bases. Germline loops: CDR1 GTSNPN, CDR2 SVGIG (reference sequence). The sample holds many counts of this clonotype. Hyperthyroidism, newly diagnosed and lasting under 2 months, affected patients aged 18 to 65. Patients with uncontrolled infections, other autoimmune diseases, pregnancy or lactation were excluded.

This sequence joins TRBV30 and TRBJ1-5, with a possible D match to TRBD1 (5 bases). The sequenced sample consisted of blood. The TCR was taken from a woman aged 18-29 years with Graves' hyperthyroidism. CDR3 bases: TGTGCCTGGAGTGTCGCAGGGCTAAGTCAGCCCCAGCATTTT. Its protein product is CAWSVAGLSQPQHF. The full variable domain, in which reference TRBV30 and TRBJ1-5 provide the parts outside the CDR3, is SQTIHQWPATLVQPVGSPLSLECTVEGTSNPNLYWYRQAAGRGLQLLFYSVGIGQISSEVPQNLSASRPQDRQFILSSKKLLLSDSGFYLCAWSVAGLSQPQHFGDGTRLSIL.